The rows below give T cell receptor beta chains drawn from one sample of a study of regulatory T cells in long-lasting Graves disease. TCRdb processed the multiplex PCR reads anew with MiXCR; each CDR3 protein has one entry. Of approximately 480,000 distinct CDR3 sequences listed, roughly 16% were seen once; the top ten hold 9.5% to 15%. These data are also associated with another study on T cells in Graves' hyperthyroidism and ophthalmopathy.

Sequenced here: peripheral blood mononuclear cells (PBMCs), sampled at new diagnosis, from a patient treated with antithyroid drugs. These TCRs come from a man in his forties or fifties with Graves disease. The CDR3 runs from the conserved cysteine through the conserved F or W. The order of the fields is J gene, clone size, V gene, D gene, CDR3 protein, CDR3 DNA. D genes are given only for firm matches. A clone size is listed for some rows: how often the clone was seen (once, few, many), or a class if it is expanded.

TRBJ1-1,few,TRBV28,TRBD1,CASSEPQGAGAFF,TGTGCCAGCAGTGAGCCGCAGGGGGCCGGGGCTTTCTTT
TRBJ2-3,NA,TRBV12-3/TRBV12-4,TRBD1,CASSPWDSHTDTQYF,TGTGCCAGCAGTCCCTGGGACAGTCACACAGATACGCAGTATTTT
TRBJ2-3,many,TRBV2,TRBD2,CASSEGTSGPTDTQYF,TGTGCCAGCAGTGAAGGGACTAGCGGGCCCACAGATACGCAGTATTTT
TRBJ2-6,few,TRBV28,NA,CASSWLSGANVLTF,TGTGCCAGCAGTTGGCTCTCTGGGGCCAACGTCCTGACTTTC
TRBJ2-1,many,TRBV2,NA,CASSGTVAYNEQFF,TGTGCCAGCAGCGGGACGGTAGCCTACAATGAGCAGTTCTTC
TRBJ1-4,NA,TRBV20-1,TRBD1,CSARRDREIATNEKLFF,TGCAGTGCCAGACGAGACAGGGAGATTGCAACTAATGAAAAACTGTTTTTT
TRBJ2-1,NA,TRBV19,NA,CASTEKPWEGICNEQFF,TGTGCCAGTACCGAAAAACCGTGGGAAGGGATATGCAATGAGCAGTTCTTC
TRBJ2-1,few,TRBV6-1,TRBD2,CARFDLGRGYNEQFF,TGTGCCAGATTTGATTTGGGGAGGGGATACAATGAGCAGTTCTTC
TRBJ2-1,NA,TRBV6-5,TRBD2,CASSYSRGDSYNEQFF,TGTGCCAGCAGTTACTCGCGGGGGGACTCCTACAATGAGCAGTTCTTC
TRBJ1-4,few,TRBV9,NA,CASTPGGHPNEKLFF,TGTGCCAGCACCCCCGGGGGGCACCCTAATGAAAAACTGTTTTTT
TRBJ1-1,many,TRBV3-1,NA,CASSQPRVTTEAFF,TGTGCCAGCAGCCAGCCCAGGGTTACCACTGAAGCTTTCTTT
TRBJ2-1,NA,TRBV19,TRBD2,CASSMRSSGSISYNEQFF,TGTGCCAGTAGTATGCGTTCCAGCGGGAGTATTTCCTACAATGAGCAGTTCTTC
TRBJ1-5,NA,TRBV30,NA,CAWSVGHLGQPQHF,TGTGCCTGGAGTGTAGGACATTTGGGGCAGCCCCAGCATTTT
TRBJ2-3,NA,TRBV28,NA,CASGLRPSTDTQYF,TGTGCCAGCGGGCTCAGACCTAGCACAGATACGCAGTATTTT
TRBJ2-4,NA,TRBV6-2/TRBV6-3,TRBD2,CASSSRGGLKNIQYF,TGTGCCAGCAGTTCCCGGGGGGGGCTCAAAAACATTCAGTACTTC